A selection of T cell receptor beta chains follows, all from one sample in a study of blood T cell repertoires in COVID-19. TCRdb keeps only in-frame clones here, not all; method: immunoSEQ multiplex PCR. Altogether about 240,000 clones are present, about 81% being singletons, with the ten largest covering around 12%. The sequenced sample consisted of peripheral blood. The source of these receptors is a woman in her fifties or sixties with active or convalescent COVID-19. Each CDR3 is given with its conserved first and last residue. The D gene is left open where the match is weak. Rows give clone size only sometimes, using once, few, many, or a class for an expanded clone.

d_call: .; j_call: TRBJ2-7; v_call: TRBV27; clone_size: once; cdr3_aa: CASSLRFEERWYF; cdr3_nt: TGTGCCAGCAGTTTGAGGTTTGAGGAGAGGTGGTACTTC
d_call: TRBD1; j_call: TRBJ2-7; v_call: TRBV20-1; clone_size: .; cdr3_aa: CSASLGQVPYEQYF; cdr3_nt: TGCAGTGCTAGTTTGGGACAGGTACCCTACGAGCAGTACTTC
d_call: TRBD1; j_call: TRBJ2-6; v_call: TRBV5-1; clone_size: .; cdr3_aa: CASSLVVQGAQGANVLTF; cdr3_nt: TGCGCCAGCAGCTTGGTAGTCCAGGGGGCGCAAGGGGCCAACGTCCTGACTTTC
d_call: .; j_call: TRBJ2-5; v_call: TRBV5-1; clone_size: .; cdr3_aa: CASSLGNQETQYF; cdr3_nt: TGCGCCAGCAGCCTCGGGAACCAAGAGACCCAGTACTTC
d_call: TRBD2; j_call: TRBJ2-3; v_call: TRBV6-6; clone_size: .; cdr3_aa: CASSYERGVGTDTQYF; cdr3_nt: TGTGCCAGCAGTTACGAGCGGGGAGTCGGCACAGATACGCAGTATTTT
d_call: .; j_call: TRBJ2-7; v_call: TRBV7-9; clone_size: .; cdr3_aa: CASSPQGYGSYEQYF; cdr3_nt: TGTGCCAGCAGCCCACAGGGTTATGGCTCCTACGAGCAGTACTTC
d_call: TRBD1; j_call: TRBJ1-2; v_call: TRBV6-5; clone_size: .; cdr3_aa: CASRDGTGRDYGYTF; cdr3_nt: TGTGCCAGCAGGGACGGGACAGGGAGGGACTATGGCTACACCTTC
d_call: .; j_call: TRBJ1-2; v_call: TRBV27; clone_size: once; cdr3_aa: CASSKTGTPNYGYTF; cdr3_nt: TGTGCCAGCAGCAAAACCGGGACACCTAACTATGGCTACACCTTC
d_call: .; j_call: TRBJ2-3; v_call: TRBV11-3; clone_size: .; cdr3_aa: CASSPGHFTDTQYF; cdr3_nt: TGTGCCAGCAGCCCAGGACACTTCACAGATACGCAGTATTTT
d_call: .; j_call: TRBJ2-3; v_call: TRBV12-5; clone_size: once; cdr3_aa: CASGRTTTDTQYF; cdr3_nt: TGTGCTAGTGGGAGGACAACAACAGATACGCAGTATTTT
d_call: .; j_call: TRBJ1-6; v_call: TRBV7-2; clone_size: .; cdr3_aa: CASSLEGVSPLHF; cdr3_nt: TGTGCCAGCAGCTTAGAAGGGGTCTCACCCCTCCACTTT
d_call: .; j_call: TRBJ1-3; v_call: TRBV5-6; clone_size: .; cdr3_aa: CASSAPRGQNSGNTIYF; cdr3_nt: TGTGCCAGCAGCGCCCCTCGAGGACAGAACTCTGGAAACACCATATATTTT
d_call: .; j_call: TRBJ1-6; v_call: TRBV12-3/TRBV12-4; clone_size: .; cdr3_aa: CASSSGYSPLHF; cdr3_nt: TGTGCCAGCAGTTCAGGGTACTCACCCCTCCACTTT
d_call: TRBD2; j_call: TRBJ2-1; v_call: TRBV10-2; clone_size: .; cdr3_aa: CASSGFDGGTYNEQFF; cdr3_nt: TGCGCCAGCAGTGGTTTCGACGGGGGGACCTACAATGAGCAGTTCTTC
d_call: .; j_call: TRBJ2-5; v_call: TRBV14; clone_size: .; cdr3_aa: CASSRPRDSLYQETQYF; cdr3_nt: TGTGCCAGCAGCCGACCCCGGGACTCCTTGTACCAAGAGACCCAGTACTTC
d_call: .; j_call: TRBJ1-3; v_call: TRBV9; clone_size: .; cdr3_aa: CASSVDNSGNTIYF; cdr3_nt: TGTGCCAGCAGCGTGGACAACTCTGGAAACACCATATATTTT
d_call: TRBD1; j_call: TRBJ2-2; v_call: TRBV12-5; clone_size: .; cdr3_aa: CASGSYRGPVIGELFF; cdr3_nt: TGTGCTAGTGGTAGTTACAGGGGGCCGGTTATCGGGGAGCTGTTTTTT
d_call: .; j_call: TRBJ2-1; v_call: TRBV6-5; clone_size: few; cdr3_aa: CASSYGPYNEQFF; cdr3_nt: TGTGCCAGCAGTTACGGGCCCTACAATGAGCAGTTCTTC
d_call: .; j_call: TRBJ1-2; v_call: TRBV5-4; clone_size: many; cdr3_aa: CASSFWSSGGNGYTF; cdr3_nt: TGTGCCAGCAGCTTTTGGTCCTCGGGGGGCAATGGCTACACCTTC
d_call: .; j_call: TRBJ1-3; v_call: TRBV3-1/TRBV3-2; clone_size: .; cdr3_aa: CASSRNSPSGNTIYF; cdr3_nt: TGTGCCAGCAGCCGAAACAGTCCCTCTGGAAACACCATATATTTT
d_call: .; j_call: TRBJ1-1; v_call: TRBV7-3; clone_size: .; cdr3_aa: CASRVGSLNTEAFF; cdr3_nt: TGTGCCAGCAGGGTAGGGAGTTTGAACACTGAAGCTTTCTTT
d_call: .; j_call: TRBJ1-6; v_call: TRBV6-5; clone_size: .; cdr3_aa: CASAGGLYNSPLHF; cdr3_nt: TGTGCCAGCGCCGGAGGCCTCTATAATTCACCCCTCCACTTT
d_call: TRBD1; j_call: TRBJ2-2; v_call: TRBV7-9; clone_size: .; cdr3_aa: CASSLGLQGAAGELFF; cdr3_nt: TGTGCCAGCAGCTTAGGTCTACAGGGGGCGGCCGGGGAGCTGTTTTTT
d_call: .; j_call: TRBJ1-2; v_call: TRBV9; clone_size: .; cdr3_aa: CASSVNYGMGYTF; cdr3_nt: TGTGCCAGCAGCGTAAACTACGGTATGGGCTACACCTTC
d_call: .; j_call: TRBJ1-1; v_call: TRBV19; clone_size: .; cdr3_aa: CASSIKSGTEAFF; cdr3_nt: TGTGCCAGTAGTATAAAGTCAGGGACTGAAGCTTTCTTT
d_call: TRBD2; j_call: TRBJ2-1; v_call: TRBV4-2; clone_size: .; cdr3_aa: CASSQEEAGGNEQFF; cdr3_nt: TGTGCCAGCAGCCAAGAGGAAGCGGGGGGAAATGAGCAGTTCTTC
d_call: .; j_call: TRBJ2-3; v_call: TRBV21-1; clone_size: .; cdr3_aa: CASSTSGSTDTQYF; cdr3_nt: TGTGCCAGCAGCACGAGCGGGAGCACAGATACGCAGTATTTT
d_call: TRBD1; j_call: TRBJ1-5; v_call: TRBV7-8; clone_size: .; cdr3_aa: CASGQGAGGNQPQHF; cdr3_nt: TGTGCCAGCGGGCAGGGGGCAGGGGGCAATCAGCCCCAGCATTTT
d_call: TRBD2; j_call: TRBJ2-3; v_call: TRBV5-1; clone_size: many; cdr3_aa: CASSPGGGWDTQYF; cdr3_nt: TGCGCCAGCAGCCCCGGGGGGGGCTGGGATACGCAGTATTTT
d_call: .; j_call: TRBJ1-5; v_call: TRBV5-1; clone_size: few; cdr3_aa: CASSSGLDGIQPQHF; cdr3_nt: TGCGCCAGCAGCTCGGGCCTCGACGGGATTCAGCCCCAGCATTTT
d_call: .; j_call: TRBJ2-7; v_call: TRBV7-9; clone_size: .; cdr3_aa: CASSLSQGEQYF; cdr3_nt: TGTGCCAGCAGCTTATCCCAGGGTGAGCAGTACTTC
d_call: TRBD1; j_call: TRBJ2-7; v_call: TRBV4-1; clone_size: once; cdr3_aa: CASSLGQGLDEQYF; cdr3_nt: TGCGCCAGCAGCCTTGGACAGGGTCTCGACGAGCAGTACTTC
d_call: .; j_call: TRBJ1-5; v_call: TRBV10-3; clone_size: .; cdr3_aa: CATSIEEEAQHF; cdr3_nt: TGTGCCACCTCGATCGAAGAAGAGGCCCAGCATTTT
d_call: TRBD1; j_call: TRBJ2-1; v_call: TRBV2; clone_size: .; cdr3_aa: CASRPDRGPSGSYNEQFF; cdr3_nt: TGTGCCAGCAGGCCGGACAGGGGGCCTTCCGGCTCCTACAATGAGCAGTTCTTC
d_call: TRBD1; j_call: TRBJ1-2; v_call: TRBV27; clone_size: .; cdr3_aa: CASSSTGAGNYGYTF; cdr3_nt: TGTGCCAGCAGTTCCACAGGGGCGGGTAACTATGGCTACACCTTC
d_call: .; j_call: TRBJ2-2; v_call: TRBV7-3; clone_size: .; cdr3_aa: CASSLVPTGELFF; cdr3_nt: TGTGCCAGCAGCCTCGTTCCCACCGGGGAGCTGTTTTTT